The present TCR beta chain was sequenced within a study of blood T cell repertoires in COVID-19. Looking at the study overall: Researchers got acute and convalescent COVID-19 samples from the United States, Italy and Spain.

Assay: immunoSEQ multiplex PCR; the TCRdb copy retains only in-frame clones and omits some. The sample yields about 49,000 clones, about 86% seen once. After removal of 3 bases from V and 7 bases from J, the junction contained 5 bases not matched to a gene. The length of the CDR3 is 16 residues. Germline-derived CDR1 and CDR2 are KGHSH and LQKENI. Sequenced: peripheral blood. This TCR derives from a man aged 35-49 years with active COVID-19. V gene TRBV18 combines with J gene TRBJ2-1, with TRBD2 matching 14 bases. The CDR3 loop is CASSPTGLAGENEQFF. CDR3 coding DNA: TGTGCCAGCTCACCCACGGGACTAGCGGGAGAGAATGAGCAGTTCTTC. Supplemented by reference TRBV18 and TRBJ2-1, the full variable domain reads NAGVMQNPRHLVRRRGQEARLRCSPMKGHSHVYWYRQLPEEGLKFMVYLQKENIIDESGMPKERFSAEFPKEGPSILRIQQVVRGDSAAYFCASSPTGLAGENEQFFGPGTRLTVL.